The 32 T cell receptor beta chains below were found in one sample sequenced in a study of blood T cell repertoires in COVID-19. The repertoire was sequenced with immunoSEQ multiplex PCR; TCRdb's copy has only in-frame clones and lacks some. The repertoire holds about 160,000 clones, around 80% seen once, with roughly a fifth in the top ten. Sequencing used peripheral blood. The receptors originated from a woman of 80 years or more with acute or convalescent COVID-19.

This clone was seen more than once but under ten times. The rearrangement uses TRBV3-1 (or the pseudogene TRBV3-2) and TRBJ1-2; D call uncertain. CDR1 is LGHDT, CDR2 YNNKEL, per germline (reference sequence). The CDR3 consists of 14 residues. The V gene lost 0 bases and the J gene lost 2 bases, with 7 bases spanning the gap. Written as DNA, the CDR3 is TGTGCCAGCAGCCAAGACGCGGTAAACTATGGCTACACCTTC. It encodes CASSQDAVNYGYTF.

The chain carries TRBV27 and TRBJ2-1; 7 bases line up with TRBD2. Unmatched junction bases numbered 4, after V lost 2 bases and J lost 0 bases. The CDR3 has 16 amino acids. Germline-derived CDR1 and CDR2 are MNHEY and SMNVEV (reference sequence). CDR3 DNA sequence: TGTGCCAGCAGTTTAGCCGGGACTAACTCCTACAATGAGCAGTTCTTC. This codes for CASSLAGTNSYNEQFF.

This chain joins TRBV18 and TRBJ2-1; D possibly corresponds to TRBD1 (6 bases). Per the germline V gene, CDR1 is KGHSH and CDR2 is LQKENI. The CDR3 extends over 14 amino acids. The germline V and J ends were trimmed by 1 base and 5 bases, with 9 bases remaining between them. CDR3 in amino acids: CASSPRQGNNEQFF. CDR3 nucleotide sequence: TGTGCCAGCTCACCACGCCAGGGGAACAATGAGCAGTTCTTC. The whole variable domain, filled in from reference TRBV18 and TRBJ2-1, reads NAGVMQNPRHLVRRRGQEARLRCSPMKGHSHVYWYRQLPEEGLKFMVYLQKENIIDESGMPKERFSAEFPKEGPSILRIQQVVRGDSAAYFCASSPRQGNNEQFFGPGTRLTVL.

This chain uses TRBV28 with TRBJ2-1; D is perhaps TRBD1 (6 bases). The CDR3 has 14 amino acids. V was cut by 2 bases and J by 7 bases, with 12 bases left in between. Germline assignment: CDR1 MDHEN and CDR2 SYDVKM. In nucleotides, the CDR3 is TGTGCCAGCAGTTTAGATCAGGGGATAAATGAGCAGTTCTTC. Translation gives CASSLDQGINEQFF.

The DNA for the CDR3 is TGTGCCAGCAGCCAAGCCGCGGGATCGAACACCGGGGAGCTGTTTTTT. This translates into CASSQAAGSNTGELFF. This chain connects TRBV4-2 to TRBJ2-2; D is perhaps TRBD2 (6 bases). Per the germline V gene, CDR1 is LGHNA and CDR2 is YNFKEQ. Trimming shortened V by 1 base and J by 0 bases, and 9 bases separated the two germline ends. This CDR3 has 16 amino acids.

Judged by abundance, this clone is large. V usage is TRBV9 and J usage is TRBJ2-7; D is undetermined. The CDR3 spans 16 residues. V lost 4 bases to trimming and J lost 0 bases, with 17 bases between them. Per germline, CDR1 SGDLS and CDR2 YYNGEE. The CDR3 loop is CASSLGLHRNSYEQYF. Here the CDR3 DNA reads TGTGCCAGCAGCCTAGGGCTGCACCGAAACTCCTACGAGCAGTACTTC.

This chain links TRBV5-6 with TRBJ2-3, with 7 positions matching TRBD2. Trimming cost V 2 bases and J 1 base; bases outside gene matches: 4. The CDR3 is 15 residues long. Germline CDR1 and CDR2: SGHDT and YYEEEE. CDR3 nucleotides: TGTGCCAGCAGCTTAGGGAGGGCCGGCACAGATACGCAGTATTTT. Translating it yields CASSLGRAGTDTQYF.

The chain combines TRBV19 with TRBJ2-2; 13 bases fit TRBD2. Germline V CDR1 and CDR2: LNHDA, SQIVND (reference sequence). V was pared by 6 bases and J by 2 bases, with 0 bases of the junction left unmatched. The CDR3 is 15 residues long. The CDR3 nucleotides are TGTGCCAGTAGGGGACTAGCGGGAAACACCGGGGAGCTGTTTTTT. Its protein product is CASRGLAGNTGELFF.

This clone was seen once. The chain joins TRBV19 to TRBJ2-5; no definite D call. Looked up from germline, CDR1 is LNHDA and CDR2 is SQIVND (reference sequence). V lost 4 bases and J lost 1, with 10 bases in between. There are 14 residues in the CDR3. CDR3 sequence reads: CASSTPTAQETQYF. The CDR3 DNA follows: TGTGCCAGTAGTACCCCGACTGCCCAAGAGACCCAGTACTTC.

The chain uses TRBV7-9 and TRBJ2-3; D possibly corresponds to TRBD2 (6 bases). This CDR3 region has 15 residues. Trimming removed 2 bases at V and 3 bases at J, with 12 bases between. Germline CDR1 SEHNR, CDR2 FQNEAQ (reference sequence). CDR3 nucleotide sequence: TGTGCCAGCAGCTTACGGGAGTCCGTGACAGATACGCAGTATTTT. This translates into CASSLRESVTDTQYF.

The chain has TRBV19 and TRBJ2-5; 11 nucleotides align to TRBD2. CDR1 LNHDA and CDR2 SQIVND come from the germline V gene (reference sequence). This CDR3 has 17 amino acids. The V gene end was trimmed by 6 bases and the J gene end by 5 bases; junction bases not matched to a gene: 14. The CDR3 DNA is TGTGCCAGTAGAACTCTAGCGGGAGGTCCTCAAAGGGAGACCCAGTACTTC. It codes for CASRTLAGGPQRETQYF. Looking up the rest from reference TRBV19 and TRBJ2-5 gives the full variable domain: DGGITQSPKYLFRKEGQNVTLSCEQNLNHDAMYWYRQDPGQGLRLIYYSQIVNDFQKGDIAEGYSVSREKKESFPLTVTSAQKNPTAFYLCASRTLAGGPQRETQYFGPGTRLLVL.

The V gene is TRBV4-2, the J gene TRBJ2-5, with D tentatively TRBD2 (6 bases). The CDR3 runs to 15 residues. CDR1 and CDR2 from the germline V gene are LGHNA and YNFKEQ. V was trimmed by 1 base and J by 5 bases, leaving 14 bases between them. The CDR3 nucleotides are TGTGCCAGCAGCCAAGCTGGCGGGGTGGGGGAGACCCAGTACTTC. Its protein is CASSQAGGVGETQYF.

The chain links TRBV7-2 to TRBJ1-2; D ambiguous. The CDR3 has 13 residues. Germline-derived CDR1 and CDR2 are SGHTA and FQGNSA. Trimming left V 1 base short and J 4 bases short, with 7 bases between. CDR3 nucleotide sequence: TGTGCCAGCAGCTTAGGGAGGAGCTATGGCTACACCTTC. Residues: CASSLGRSYGYTF.

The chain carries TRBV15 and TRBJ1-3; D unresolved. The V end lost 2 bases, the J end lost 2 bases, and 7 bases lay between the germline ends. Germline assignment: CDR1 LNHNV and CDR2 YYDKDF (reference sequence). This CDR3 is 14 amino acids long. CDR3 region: CATSRPTTGNTIYF. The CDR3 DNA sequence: TGTGCCACCAGCAGACCTACCACTGGAAACACCATATATTTT.

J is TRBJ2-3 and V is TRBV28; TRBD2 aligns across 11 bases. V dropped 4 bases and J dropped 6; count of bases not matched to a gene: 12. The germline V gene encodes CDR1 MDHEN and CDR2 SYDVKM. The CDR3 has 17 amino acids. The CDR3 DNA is TGTGCCAGCAGTTCCAAGACTAGCGGGAAAATATTCGATACGCAGTATTTT. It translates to CASSSKTSGKIFDTQYF.

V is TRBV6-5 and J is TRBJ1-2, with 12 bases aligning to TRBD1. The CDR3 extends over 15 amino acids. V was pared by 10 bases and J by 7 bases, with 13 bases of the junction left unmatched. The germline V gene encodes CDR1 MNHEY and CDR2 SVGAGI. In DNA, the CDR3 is TGTGCCACCGCCGGGACAGGGGGCGCCCTTGGTGGCTACACCTTC. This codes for CATAGTGGALGGYTF.

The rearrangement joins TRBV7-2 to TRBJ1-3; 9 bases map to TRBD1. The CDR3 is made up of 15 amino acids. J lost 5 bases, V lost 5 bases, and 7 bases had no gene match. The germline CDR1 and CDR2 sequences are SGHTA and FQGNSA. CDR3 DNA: TGTGCCAGCAGCCATTCGACAGGGGGGAGAAACACCATATATTTT. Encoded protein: CASSHSTGGRNTIYF.

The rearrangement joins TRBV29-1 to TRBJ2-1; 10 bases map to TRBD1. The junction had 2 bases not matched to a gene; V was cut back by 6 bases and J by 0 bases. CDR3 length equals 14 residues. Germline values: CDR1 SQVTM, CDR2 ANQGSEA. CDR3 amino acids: CSVGQGSSYNEQFF. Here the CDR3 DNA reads TGCAGCGTGGGACAGGGGAGCTCCTACAATGAGCAGTTCTTC.

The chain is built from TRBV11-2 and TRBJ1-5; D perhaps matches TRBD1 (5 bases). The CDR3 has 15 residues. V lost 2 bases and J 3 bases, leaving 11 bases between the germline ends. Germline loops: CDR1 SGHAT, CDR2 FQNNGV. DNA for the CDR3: TGTGCCAGCAGCTTAAGCGACAGCCTCAATCAGCCCCAGCATTTT. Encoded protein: CASSLSDSLNQPQHF.

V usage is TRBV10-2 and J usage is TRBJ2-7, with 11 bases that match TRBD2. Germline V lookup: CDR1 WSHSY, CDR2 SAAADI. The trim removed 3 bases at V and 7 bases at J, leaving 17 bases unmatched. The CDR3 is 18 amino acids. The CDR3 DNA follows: TGCGCCAGCAGTGATACCCTGGGGACTAGCGGTCTCCCGGGAGAGCAGTACTTC. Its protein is CASSDTLGTSGLPGEQYF.

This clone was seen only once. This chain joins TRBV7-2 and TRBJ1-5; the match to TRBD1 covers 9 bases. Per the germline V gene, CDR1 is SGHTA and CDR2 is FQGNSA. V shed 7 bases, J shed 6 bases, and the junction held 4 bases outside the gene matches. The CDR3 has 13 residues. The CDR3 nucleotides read TGTGCCAGCAAGGGACAGGGAGGTCAGCCCCAGCATTTT. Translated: CASKGQGGQPQHF.

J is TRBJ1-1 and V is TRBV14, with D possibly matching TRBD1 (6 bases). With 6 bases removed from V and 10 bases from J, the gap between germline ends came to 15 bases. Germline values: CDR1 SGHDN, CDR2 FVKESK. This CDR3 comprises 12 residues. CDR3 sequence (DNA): TGTGCCAGCAGTCAACAGGGCTCGGGAGCTTTCTTT. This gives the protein CASSQQGSGAFF.

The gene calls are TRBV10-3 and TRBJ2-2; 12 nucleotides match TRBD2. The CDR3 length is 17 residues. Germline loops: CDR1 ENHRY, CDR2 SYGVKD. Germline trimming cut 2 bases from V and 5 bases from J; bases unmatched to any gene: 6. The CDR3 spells CAISEASGGARTGELFF. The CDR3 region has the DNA TGTGCCATCAGTGAGGCTAGCGGGGGGGCGCGGACCGGGGAGCTGTTTTTT.

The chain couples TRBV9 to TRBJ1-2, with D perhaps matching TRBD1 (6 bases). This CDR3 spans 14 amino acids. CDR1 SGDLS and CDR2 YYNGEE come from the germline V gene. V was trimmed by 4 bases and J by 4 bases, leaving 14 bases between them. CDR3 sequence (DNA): TGTGCCAGCAGCCCTCGACAGGCCCTCTATGGCTACACCTTC. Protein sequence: CASSPRQALYGYTF.

CDR3 protein: CASIQGAMGNQPQHF. The CDR3 DNA is TGTGCCAGTATCCAGGGGGCTATGGGCAATCAGCCCCAGCATTTT. V usage is TRBV19 and J usage is TRBJ1-5, with 8 bases fitting TRBD1. Germline V CDR1 and CDR2: LNHDA, SQIVND (reference sequence). J was trimmed by 2 bases and V by 7 bases; bases with no gene match: 7. The CDR3 runs to 15 residues.

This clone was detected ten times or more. The CDR3 reads CATSSGDRNYGYTF. CDR3 in DNA: TGTGCCACCAGCAGTGGAGATCGAAACTATGGCTACACCTTC. V usage is TRBV15 and J usage is TRBJ1-2; no reliable D call. V lost 3 bases and J 2 bases, leaving 10 bases between the germline ends. Per the germline V gene, CDR1 is LNHNV and CDR2 is YYDKDF (reference sequence). The CDR3 is 14 residues long.

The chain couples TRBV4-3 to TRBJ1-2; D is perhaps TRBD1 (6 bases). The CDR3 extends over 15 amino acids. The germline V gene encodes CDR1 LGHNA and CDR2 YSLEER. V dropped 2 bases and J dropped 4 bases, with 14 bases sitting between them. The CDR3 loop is CASSQNRDIGYGYTF. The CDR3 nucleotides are TGCGCCAGCAGCCAAAACAGGGATATTGGCTATGGCTACACCTTC.

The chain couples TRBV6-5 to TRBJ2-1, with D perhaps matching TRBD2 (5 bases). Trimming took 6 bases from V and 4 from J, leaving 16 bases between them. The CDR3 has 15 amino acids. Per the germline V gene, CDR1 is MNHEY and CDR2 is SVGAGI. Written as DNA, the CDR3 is TGTGCCAGCAGGTCCGAGGGAAGGTTATACAATGAGCAGTTCTTC. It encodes CASRSEGRLYNEQFF.

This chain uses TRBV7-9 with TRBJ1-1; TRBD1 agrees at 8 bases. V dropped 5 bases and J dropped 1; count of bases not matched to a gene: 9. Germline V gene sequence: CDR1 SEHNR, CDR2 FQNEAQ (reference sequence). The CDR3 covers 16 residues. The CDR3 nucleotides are TGTGCCAGCAGCCAGGGACAGGCGGGCCCGAACACTGAAGCTTTCTTT. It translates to CASSQGQAGPNTEAFF. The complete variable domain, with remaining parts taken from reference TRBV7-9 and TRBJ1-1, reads DTGVSQNPRHKITKRGQNVTFRCDPISEHNRLYWYRQTLGQGPEFLTYFQNEAQLEKSRLLSDRFSAERPKGSFSTLEIQRTEQGDSAMYLCASSQGQAGPNTEAFFGQGTRLTVV.

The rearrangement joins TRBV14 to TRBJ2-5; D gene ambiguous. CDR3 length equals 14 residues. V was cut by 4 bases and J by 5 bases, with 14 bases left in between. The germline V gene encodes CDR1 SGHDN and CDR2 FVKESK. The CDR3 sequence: CASSPKSTVETQYF. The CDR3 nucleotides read TGTGCCAGCAGCCCAAAAAGTACGGTGGAGACCCAGTACTTC.

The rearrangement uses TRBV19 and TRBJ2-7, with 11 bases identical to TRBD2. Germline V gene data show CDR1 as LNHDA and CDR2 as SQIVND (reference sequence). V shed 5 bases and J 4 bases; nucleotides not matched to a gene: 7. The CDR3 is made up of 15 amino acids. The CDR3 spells CASSSPTSGTYEQYF. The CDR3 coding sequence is TGTGCCAGTAGTTCACCGACTAGCGGGACATACGAGCAGTACTTC. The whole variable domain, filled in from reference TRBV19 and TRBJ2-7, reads DGGITQSPKYLFRKEGQNVTLSCEQNLNHDAMYWYRQDPGQGLRLIYYSQIVNDFQKGDIAEGYSVSREKKESFPLTVTSAQKNPTAFYLCASSSPTSGTYEQYFGPGTRLTVT.

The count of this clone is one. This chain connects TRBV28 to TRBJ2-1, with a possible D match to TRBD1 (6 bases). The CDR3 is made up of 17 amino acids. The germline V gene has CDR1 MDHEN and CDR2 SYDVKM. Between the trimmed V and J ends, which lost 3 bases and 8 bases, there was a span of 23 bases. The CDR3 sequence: CASSFLWRTESTDEQFF. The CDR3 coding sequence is TGTGCCAGCAGTTTTCTATGGAGGACAGAATCGACAGATGAGCAGTTCTTC.